Sequencing of this T cell receptor (beta chain) was carried out in a study of T-cell memory formation after mild COVID-19. Study overall: There were largely donor-specific TCR clusters. The study, taken as a whole, reports: The SARS-CoV-2 specificity of second-wave clones reaching peak at day 37 remained unverified. Among clones contracting day 15 to 85, CD4/CD8 was balanced, whereas later expanders leaned CD4+.

A remark on this clonotype: The antigen is unknown.

The TCR alpha and TCR beta cDNA libraries, bearing sample barcodes and UMIs, were generated by 5'RACE using constant-segment primers. TCRdb passed the 5' RACE reads through MiXCR, listing each CDR3 protein once. Of about 560,000 distinct CDR3 sequences detected, roughly 21% appear once; the ten largest clones hold roughly 9.1%. The V gene's germline CDR1 is SGHTA and CDR2 FQGTGA. V dropped 5 bases and J dropped 1; count of bases not matched to a gene: 3. The CDR3 runs 14 residues. The TCR sequence derives from an adult woman who had mild COVID-19 (a few samples of this study predate the infection). Cell type and time point are not known. J is TRBJ2-3 and V is TRBV7-3; 7 bases match TRBD2. Specimen: PBMCs or a T cell subset sorted from them (not recorded which). CDR3 region: CASSNGLGTDTQYF. The CDR3 DNA is TGTGCCAGCAGCAATGGACTAGGCACAGATACGCAGTATTTT.